The clone carrying this TCR beta chain appeared a few times. Its antigen is unidentified. The CDR3 is 16 amino acids. From germline, CDR1 is MNHEY and CDR2 SVGAGI. V lost 5 bases and J lost 4, with 15 bases in between. This entry comes from a study of T cell repertoires in cytomegalovirus infection. Study overall: TCR beta signatures that were public indicated CMV infection and matching HLA type. Notes on the study in general: CMV-specific TCR beta clonotypes restricted by HLA-C dominated the ex vivo response. Based on cumulative public TCR beta family frequency, carriers of CMV plus the relevant HLA were identified.

One entry per CDR3 protein, called by TCRdb with MiXCR from the reads. This sample has about 770,000 distinct CDR3 sequences, with 25% to 30% found just once. This sequence was found in a human donor in good health (CMV status not recorded). Some clones in this sample may be carry-over from other donors' samples. Sequencing was performed on cultured CD8+ T cells from PBMCs, taken from culture after CMV antigen stimulation. The chain joins TRBV6-5 to TRBJ1-6; D uncertain. The CDR3 is CASSSAKVPYNSPLHF. As DNA, the CDR3 is TGTGCCAGCAGTAGCGCAAAGGTTCCATATAATTCACCCCTCCACTTT.